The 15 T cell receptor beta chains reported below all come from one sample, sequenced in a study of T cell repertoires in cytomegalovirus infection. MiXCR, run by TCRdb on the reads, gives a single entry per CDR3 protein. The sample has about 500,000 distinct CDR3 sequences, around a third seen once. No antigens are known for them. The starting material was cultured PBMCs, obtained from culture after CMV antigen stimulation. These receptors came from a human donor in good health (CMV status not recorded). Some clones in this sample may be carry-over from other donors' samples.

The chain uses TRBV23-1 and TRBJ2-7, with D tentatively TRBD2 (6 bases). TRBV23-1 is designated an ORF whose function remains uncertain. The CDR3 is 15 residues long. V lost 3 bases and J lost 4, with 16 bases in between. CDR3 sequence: CASSHRRDRRYEQYV. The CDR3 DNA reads TGCGCCAGCAGTCATCGGCGGGACCGAAGATACGAGCAGTACGTC.

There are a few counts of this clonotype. CDR3 region: CASSPQQRTDTQYF. The CDR3 region has the DNA TGTGCCAGCAGCCCACAGCAGCGCACAGATACGCAGTATTTT. This rearrangement joins TRBV5-4 to TRBJ2-3; D is unresolved. This CDR3 is built from 14 residues. V dropped 4 bases and J dropped 1 base, with 10 bases sitting between them. The germline V gene has CDR1 SGHNT and CDR2 YYREEE (reference sequence). Drawing the rest from reference TRBV5-4 and TRBJ2-3, the complete variable domain is ETGVTQSPTHLIKTRGQQVTLRCSSQSGHNTVSWYQQALGQGPQFIFQYYREEENGRGNFPPRFSGLQFPNYSSELNVNALELDDSALYLCASSPQQRTDTQYFGPGTRLTVL.

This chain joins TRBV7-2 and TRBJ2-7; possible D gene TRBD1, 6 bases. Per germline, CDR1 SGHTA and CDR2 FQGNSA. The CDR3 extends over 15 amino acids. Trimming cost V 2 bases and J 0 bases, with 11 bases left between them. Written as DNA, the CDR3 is TGTGCCAGCAGCTTAACTCAGGGGAGCTCCTACGAGCAGTACTTC. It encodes CASSLTQGSSYEQYF.

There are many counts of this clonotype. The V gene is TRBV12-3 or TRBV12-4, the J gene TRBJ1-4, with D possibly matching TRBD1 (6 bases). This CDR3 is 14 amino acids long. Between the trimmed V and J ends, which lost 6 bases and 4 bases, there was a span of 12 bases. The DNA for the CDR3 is TGTGCCAGCAGCCCTGGACAGAGTAATGAAAAACTGTTTTTT. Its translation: CASSPGQSNEKLFF.

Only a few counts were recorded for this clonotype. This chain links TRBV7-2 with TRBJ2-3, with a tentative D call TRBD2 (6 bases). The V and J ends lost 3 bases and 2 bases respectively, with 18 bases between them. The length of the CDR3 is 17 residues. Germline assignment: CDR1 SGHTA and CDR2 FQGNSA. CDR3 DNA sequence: TGTGCCAGCAGCTTGAGGGGTGCTAGCGCTCACACAGATACGCAGTATTTT. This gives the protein CASSLRGASAHTDTQYF.

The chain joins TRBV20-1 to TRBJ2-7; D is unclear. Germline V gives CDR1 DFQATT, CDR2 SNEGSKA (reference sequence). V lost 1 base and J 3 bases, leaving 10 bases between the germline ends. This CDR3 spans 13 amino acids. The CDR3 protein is CSARVSPIYEQYF. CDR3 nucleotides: TGCAGTGCTAGAGTCTCCCCCATCTACGAGCAGTACTTC.

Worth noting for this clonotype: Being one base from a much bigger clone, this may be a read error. CDR3 DNA: TGCGCCAGCAGCCACCGGCCAGGGACGGGTGAAGCTTTCTTT. Residues: CASSHRPGTGEAFF. The gene calls are TRBV4-1 and TRBJ1-1; weak D call: TRBD1 (5 bases). Trimming cost V 3 bases and J 7 bases, with 15 bases left between them. Looked up from germline, CDR1 is MGHRA and CDR2 is YSYEKL. The CDR3 loop spans 14 amino acids.

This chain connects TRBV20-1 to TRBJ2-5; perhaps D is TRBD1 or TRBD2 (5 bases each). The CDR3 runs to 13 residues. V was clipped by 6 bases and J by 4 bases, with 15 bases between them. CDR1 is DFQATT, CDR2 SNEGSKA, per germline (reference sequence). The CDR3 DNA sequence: TGCAGTGCGAGGGACCTTAGAAGAGAGACCCAGTACTTC. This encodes CSARDLRRETQYF.

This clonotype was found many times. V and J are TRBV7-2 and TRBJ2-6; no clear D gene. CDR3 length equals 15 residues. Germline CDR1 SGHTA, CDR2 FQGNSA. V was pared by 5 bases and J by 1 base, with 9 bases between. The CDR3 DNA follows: TGTGCCAGCAGCCGAGCCGGGTCTGGGGCCAACGTCCTGACTTTC. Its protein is CASSRAGSGANVLTF.

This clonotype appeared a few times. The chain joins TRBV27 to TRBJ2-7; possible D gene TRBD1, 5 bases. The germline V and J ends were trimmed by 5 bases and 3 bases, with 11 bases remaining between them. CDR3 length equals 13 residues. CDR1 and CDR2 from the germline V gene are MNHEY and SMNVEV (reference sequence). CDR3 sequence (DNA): TGTGCCAGCAGTCTGACAGTTGGCTACGAGCAGTACGTC. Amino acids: CASSLTVGYEQYV.

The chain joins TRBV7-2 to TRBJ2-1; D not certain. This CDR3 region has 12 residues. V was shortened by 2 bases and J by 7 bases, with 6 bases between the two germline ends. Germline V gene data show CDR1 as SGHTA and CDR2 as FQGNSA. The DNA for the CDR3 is TGTGCCAGCAGCTTACAGAAGAATGAGCAGTTCTTC. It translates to CASSLQKNEQFF.

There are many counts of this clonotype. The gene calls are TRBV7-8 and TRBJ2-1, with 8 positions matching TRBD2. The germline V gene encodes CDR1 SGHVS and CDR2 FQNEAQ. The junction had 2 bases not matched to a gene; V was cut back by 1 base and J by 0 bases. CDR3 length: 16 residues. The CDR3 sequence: CASSLGSGSSYNEQFF. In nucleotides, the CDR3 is TGTGCCAGCAGCTTAGGAAGCGGGAGCTCCTACAATGAGCAGTTCTTC.

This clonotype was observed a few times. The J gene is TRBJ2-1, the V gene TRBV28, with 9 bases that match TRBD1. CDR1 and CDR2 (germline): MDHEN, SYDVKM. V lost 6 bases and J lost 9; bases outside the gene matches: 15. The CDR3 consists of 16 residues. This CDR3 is CASRNPGTGSSLEQFF. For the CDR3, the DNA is TGTGCCAGCAGGAATCCCGGGACAGGGTCATCTCTTGAGCAGTTCTTC.

CDR3 region: CSARDRFRTGELFF. The CDR3 DNA reads as TGCAGTGCTAGAGATCGGTTTCGCACCGGGGAGCTGTTTTTT. This rearrangement joins TRBV20-1 to TRBJ2-2; D remains ambiguous. Trimming took off 0 bases at V and 4 bases at J, with 9 bases between the two ends. Germline V gene sequence: CDR1 DFQATT, CDR2 SNEGSKA (reference sequence). The CDR3 covers 14 residues.

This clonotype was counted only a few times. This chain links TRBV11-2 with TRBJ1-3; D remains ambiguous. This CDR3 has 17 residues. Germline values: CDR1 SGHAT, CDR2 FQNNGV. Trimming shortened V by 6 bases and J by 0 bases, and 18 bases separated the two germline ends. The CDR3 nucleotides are TGTGCCAGCAGTCGTACGGCGGGGTCCCGCTCTGGAAACACCATATATTTT. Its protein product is CASSRTAGSRSGNTIYF. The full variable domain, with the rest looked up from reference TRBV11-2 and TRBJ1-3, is EAGVAQSPRYKIIEKRQSVAFWCNPISGHATLYWYQQILGQGPKLLIQFQNNGVVDDSQLPKDRFSAERLKGVDSTLKIQPAKLEDSAVYLCASSRTAGSRSGNTIYFGEGSWLTVV.